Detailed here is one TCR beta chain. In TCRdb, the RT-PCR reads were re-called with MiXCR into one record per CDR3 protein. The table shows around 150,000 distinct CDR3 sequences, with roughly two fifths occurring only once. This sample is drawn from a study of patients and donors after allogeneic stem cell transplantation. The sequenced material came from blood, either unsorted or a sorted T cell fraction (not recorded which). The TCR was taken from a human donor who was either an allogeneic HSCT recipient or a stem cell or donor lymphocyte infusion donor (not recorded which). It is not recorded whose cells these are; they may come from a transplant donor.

The CDR3 DNA follows: TGCAGTGCTAGAGACTCTGCTAGCGGGGTCTCCTACGAGCAGTACTTC. This sequence encodes CSARDSASGVSYEQYF. The chain combines TRBV20-1 with TRBJ2-7; 9 nucleotides agree with TRBD2. This CDR3 has 16 residues. J lost 0 bases, V lost 0 bases, and 6 bases had no gene match. CDR1 and CDR2 (germline): DFQATT, SNEGSKA (reference sequence).